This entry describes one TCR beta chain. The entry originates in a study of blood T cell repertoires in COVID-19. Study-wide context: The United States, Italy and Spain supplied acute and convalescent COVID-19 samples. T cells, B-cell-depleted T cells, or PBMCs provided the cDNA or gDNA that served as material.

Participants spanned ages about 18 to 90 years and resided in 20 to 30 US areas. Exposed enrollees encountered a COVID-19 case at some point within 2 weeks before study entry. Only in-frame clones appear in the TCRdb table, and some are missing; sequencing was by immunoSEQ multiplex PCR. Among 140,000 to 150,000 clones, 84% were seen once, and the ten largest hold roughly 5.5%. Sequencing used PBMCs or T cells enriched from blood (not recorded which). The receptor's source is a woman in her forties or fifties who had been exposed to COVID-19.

The DNA of the CDR3 is TGTGCCAGCAGTAGGCAGGGGGTTGAGCAGTTCTTC. Protein product: CASSRQGVEQFF. The chain recombines TRBV6-2 or TRBV6-3 with TRBJ2-1; 7 bases are shared with TRBD1. The CDR3 has 12 residues. J lost 9 bases, V lost 5 bases, and 4 bases had no gene match. Germline V lookup: CDR1 MNHEY, CDR2 SVGEGT.